The 8 T cell receptor beta chains listed next were all sequenced from one sample in a study of shared clonotypes between healthy human individuals. Here immunoSEQ multiplex PCR was the method, and the copy in TCRdb shows in-frame clones only, minus some. The sample gives some 2,500,000 clones, under 95% of which show up once; 0.37% is in the top ten. Sequencing was performed on naive CD4+ T cells from PBMCs. Described subset: CD45RA+ positively selected. The receptors shown here come from a man between 18 and 35 years old in good health. Some clones in this sample may be carry-over from other donors' samples.

The V and J genes are TRBV2 and TRBJ2-5, with D uncertain. CDR3 length: 12 residues. V lost 1 base, J lost 3 bases, and 3 bases lay in between. CDR1 and CDR2 from the germline V gene are SNHLY and FYNNEI. In DNA, the CDR3 is TGTGCCAGCAGTGAAGAAAAAGAGACCCAGTACTTC. Its protein is CASSEEKETQYF.

This chain joins TRBV15 and TRBJ2-1; D possibly corresponds to TRBD2 (5 bases). Trimming removed 2 bases from V and 0 bases from J, with 14 bases in between. This CDR3 spans 17 amino acids. Germline CDR1 LNHNV, CDR2 YYDKDF (reference sequence). Here the CDR3 DNA reads TGTGCCACCAGCAGAAGCGGTTGGGGTGGCTCCTACAATGAGCAGTTCTTC. It is translated as CATSRSGWGGSYNEQFF.

The table lists this clone with a few counts. The chain uses TRBV18 and TRBJ1-5, with 9 positions matching TRBD1. V gave up 3 bases and J gave up 6 bases; unmatched junction bases: 9. CDR3 length equals 16 residues. CDR1 is KGHSH and CDR2 is LQKENI in the germline V gene. This chain's CDR3 is CASSPDSRDRVQPQHF. The CDR3 nucleotides are TGTGCCAGCTCACCGGACTCCCGGGACAGGGTTCAGCCCCAGCATTTT.

The chain combines TRBV5-4 with TRBJ2-3; the D gene is possibly TRBD1 (6 bases). Trimming removed 4 bases from V and 4 bases from J, with 19 bases in between. The length of the CDR3 is 16 residues. Germline CDR1 reads SGHNT; CDR2 reads YYREEE (reference sequence). This CDR3 reads CASSQGGVRDADTQYF. The CDR3 bases are TGTGCCAGCAGCCAAGGGGGAGTCCGGGATGCAGATACGCAGTATTTT.

The chain has TRBV6-1 and TRBJ1-4, with 8 bases matching TRBD1. CDR1 is MNHNS and CDR2 is SASEGT in the germline V gene. The V gene end was trimmed by 1 base and the J gene end by 8 bases; junction bases not matched to a gene: 15. This CDR3 has 18 residues. DNA for the CDR3: TGTGCCAGCAGTGAAGGGTTTGTGGGAGGACAGGGTTCCGAAAAACTGTTTTTT. Protein sequence: CASSEGFVGGQGSEKLFF.

The count of this clone is one. This chain links TRBV10-2 with TRBJ2-7; 13 bases match TRBD2. CDR1 and CDR2 from the germline V gene are WSHSY and SAAADI. Losses at the gene ends were 8 bases for V and 5 bases for J; bases not matched to a gene: 9. The CDR3 is made up of 15 amino acids. The CDR3 sequence is CASLLRLAGGHEQYF. The DNA for the CDR3 is TGCGCCAGCTTACTCAGACTAGCGGGAGGCCACGAGCAGTACTTC.

The V gene is TRBV2, the J gene TRBJ2-2; D is ambiguous. The CDR3 has 15 amino acids. Germline assignment: CDR1 SNHLY and CDR2 FYNNEI. V dropped 3 bases and J dropped 2 bases, with 10 bases sitting between them. The CDR3 spells CASSEVRSNTGELFF. The CDR3 nucleotides are TGTGCCAGCAGTGAGGTGCGGAGCAACACCGGGGAGCTGTTTTTT.

This sequence joins TRBV27 and TRBJ1-4; D is possibly TRBD1 (6 bases). Germline V gives CDR1 MNHEY, CDR2 SMNVEV (reference sequence). CDR3 length: 14 residues. The V and J ends lost 4 bases and 4 bases respectively, with 10 bases between them. The CDR3 region is CASSSGDFNEKLFF. CDR3 nucleotides: TGTGCCAGCAGTTCAGGGGACTTTAATGAAAAACTGTTTTTT.